The text below deals with one T cell receptor (beta chain). This sample stems from a study of regulatory T cells in long-lasting Graves disease. Arm-PCR of CDR3 regions and iRepertoire HTBI primers were used to build TCR beta libraries. Source study methods: The identification of approximately 62 TRBV and approximately 15 TRBJ segments was made across samples. MiXCR was run by TCRdb on the multiplex PCR reads, yielding one entry per CDR3 protein. Here the V and J calls rest on TCRdb's processing, not on the authors' analysis. The sample comprises 350,000 to 550,000 distinct CDR3 sequences, about a sixth of which are singletons, and 20% to 25% rests with the top ten. Time point specified: newly diagnosed GD, antithyroid drugs for less than 3 months. Isolated PBMC RNA provided the starting material for the TCR library. These records were also assigned to another study, of T cells in Graves' hyperthyroidism and ophthalmopathy. That report notes: RT-PCR in the first round (using the HTBI primer set) targeted the TCR CDR3. Ophthalmopathy was identified by the model a median approximately six months ahead of onset.

This TCR came from a woman younger than 30 with Graves disease. The sample in question was peripheral blood mononuclear cells (PBMCs), obtained at new diagnosis, from a patient treated with antithyroid drugs.

The CDR3 nucleotides read TGTGCCAGCAGCCGCTTTACGGGAAAGGCCTACGAGCAGTACTTC. Translation gives CASSRFTGKAYEQYF. V and J are TRBV11-2 and TRBJ2-7; D may be TRBD2 (5 bases). Trimming removed 5 bases at V and 2 bases at J, with 16 bases between. Germline CDR1 is SGHAT and CDR2 is FQNNGV. The CDR3 runs to 15 residues.